The rows below give T cell receptor beta chains drawn from one sample of a study of blood T cell repertoires in COVID-19. The method was immunoSEQ multiplex PCR; TCRdb's version includes in-frame clones alone and lacks a portion of them. The repertoire holds some 110,000 clones, with over 75% as singletons. The sample taken for sequencing was peripheral blood. These receptors were collected from a human donor with active COVID-19. The donor label of this sample is uncertain. Each CDR3 is given with its conserved first and last residue. D genes are given only for firm matches. Expanded clones are given a class, and other clones once, few, many or no size at all.

j_call v_call clone_size d_call cdr3_nt cdr3_aa
TRBJ2-1 TRBV29-1 . TRBD1 TGCAGCGTTATTGCGGGACAGGGACACTACAATGAGCAGTTCTTC CSVIAGQGHYNEQFF
TRBJ1-1 TRBV5-1 once TRBD1 TGCGCCAGCAGCTTGGTTAGGGGGCGCGATAACACTGAAGCTTTCTTT CASSLVRGRDNTEAFF
TRBJ2-3 TRBV7-3 . TRBD2 TGTGCCAGCAGCCAGAGCGGGGGAAGCACAGATACGCAGTATTTT CASSQSGGSTDTQYF
TRBJ1-2 TRBV6-6 . . TGTGCCAGCAGTTCCGAGGACACTAACTATGGCTACACCTTC CASSSEDTNYGYTF
TRBJ1-5 TRBV7-8 . . TGTGCCAGCAGCTTAGCCGGAGGGGGGGCTAGCAATCAGCCCCAGCATTTT CASSLAGGGASNQPQHF
TRBJ1-1 TRBV12-3/TRBV12-4 once . TGTGCCAGCAGCCCGACCCTAGGGCGGGTAGCTTTCTTT CASSPTLGRVAFF
TRBJ2-3 TRBV10-1 . . TGCGCCAGCGGCGGTACTAGCACAGATACGCAGTATTTT CASGGTSTDTQYF
TRBJ1-5 TRBV4-2 few TRBD1 TGTGCCAGCAGCCAAAGCTCGGCTACAGGGGTTGGGCCCCAGCATTTT CASSQSSATGVGPQHF
TRBJ1-6 TRBV6-6 . . TGTGCCAGCAGTTACAGGGGAGGTAATTCACCCCTCCACTTT CASSYRGGNSPLHF
TRBJ2-3 TRBV6-2/TRBV6-3 . TRBD2 TGTGCCAGCAGTTACTTGGACGATCTAGCGGGGGTTTCAGATACGCAGTATTTT CASSYLDDLAGVSDTQYF
TRBJ1-6 TRBV9 . . TGTGCCAGCAGCGTAGGATCAGGTACCTATAATTCACCCCTCCACTTT CASSVGSGTYNSPLHF
TRBJ2-2 TRBV18 . . TGTGCCAGCTCACCACGACGGGAGAACACCGGGGAGCTGTTTTTT CASSPRRENTGELFF
TRBJ1-3 TRBV9 . . TGTGCCAGCAGCCTTGGAGGGAACTCTGGAAACACCATATATTTT CASSLGGNSGNTIYF
TRBJ1-3 TRBV4-3 . . TGCGCCAGCAGCCACGCCTCGACAGGCTCTGGAAACACCATATATTTT CASSHASTGSGNTIYF
TRBJ2-7 TRBV27 . . TGTGCCAGCAGTTTTGGGCCGCGGGACGAGCAGTACTTC CASSFGPRDEQYF
TRBJ1-5 TRBV10-3 . TRBD1 TGTGCCATCAGACCCGGACAGGGGGCCGATCAGCCCCAGCATTTT CAIRPGQGADQPQHF
TRBJ1-2 TRBV6-5 . . TGTGCCAGCAGACCTCATAGACCGGGGAATGGCTACACCTTC CASRPHRPGNGYTF
TRBJ1-4 TRBV4-2 . . TGTGCCAGCAGCCAAGCCAGGGGTGCAACTAATGAAAAACTGTTTTTT CASSQARGATNEKLFF
TRBJ2-7 TRBV7-2 . TRBD1 TGTGCCAGCAGCCCCTTGGGGGGACAGGGGGCTTACGAGCAGTACTTC CASSPLGGQGAYEQYF
TRBJ1-5 TRBV3-1/TRBV3-2 . TRBD1 TGTGCCAGCAGCCACACAGGACAGGGAGGGAGGGTCCGTCAGCCCCAGCATTTT CASSHTGQGGRVRQPQHF
TRBJ2-5 TRBV11-2 . . TGTGCCAGCAGCCCAGTTACAGGGAAAGAGACCCAGTACTTC CASSPVTGKETQYF
TRBJ1-2 TRBV27 . . TGTGCCAGCAGTTTGAACAGTCCCTATGGCTACACCTTC CASSLNSPYGYTF
TRBJ2-5 TRBV7-9 . TRBD2 TGTGCCAGTGGGGGACTAGGCCCTTTTATAAGGATCCAAGAGACCCAGTACTTC CASGGLGPFIRIQETQYF
TRBJ1-6 TRBV5-4 . . TGTGCCAGCAGCTTTGGATATGCGGCCGACAGGAATAATTCACCCCTCCACTTT CASSFGYAADRNNSPLHF
TRBJ1-2 TRBV19 . . TGTGCCAGTAGCACATGGAAAGGGGTCTATGGCTACACCTTC CASSTWKGVYGYTF
TRBJ1-3 TRBV4-3 . TRBD1 TGCGCCAGCAGCCAATCCACAGGGGCTCCCGGAAACACCATATATTTT CASSQSTGAPGNTIYF
TRBJ2-1 TRBV4-1 . . TGCGCCAGCAGCCAAGATTGGGGTCTACAGGGCAATGAGCAGTTCTTC CASSQDWGLQGNEQFF
TRBJ2-2 TRBV5-1 . TRBD2 TGCGCCAGCAGCCCCCAACTAGCGGGGAACACCGGGGAGCTGTTTTTT CASSPQLAGNTGELFF
TRBJ1-5 TRBV5-6 . . TGTGCCAGCAGCACCCGTTGGGACTCTAGAAGGAGCAATCAGCCCCAGCATTTT CASSTRWDSRRSNQPQHF
TRBJ1-5 TRBV7-2 . . TGTGCCAGCAGCCCGAGAGACACAGGGTTGAGGGGCAATCAGCCCCAGCATTTT CASSPRDTGLRGNQPQHF
TRBJ1-1 TRBV9 . . TGTGCCAGCAGCGCCCAGGGCCCCCCAGCTTTCTTT CASSAQGPPAFF
TRBJ1-2 TRBV4-3 . . TGCGCCAGCAGCCAAGACCTGGTGGAGGAACCAGGCCAGCCCTATGGCTACACCTTC CASSQDLVEEPGQPYGYTF
TRBJ1-1 TRBV2 . . TGTGCCAAGGCGACAGGATACAACACTGAAGCTTTCTTT CAKATGYNTEAFF
TRBJ1-2 TRBV7-8 . TRBD1 TGTGCCAGCAGCTTAGCCCTAGGACAGGATATGCGGAGTTCAGGCTACACCTTC CASSLALGQDMRSSGYTF
TRBJ2-3 TRBV7-6 . . TGTGCCAGCAGCTTAGCGAGGGCGGGTCAAGCGGATACGCAGTATTTT CASSLARAGQADTQYF
TRBJ2-4 TRBV21-1 . . TGTGCCAGCAGCAGCTTGGGACAGGGGAAAAACATTCAGTACTTC CASSSLGQGKNIQYF
TRBJ1-1 TRBV29-1 . . TGCAGCGTTGACCTGGGGGGGCTGGGTGAAGCTTTCTTT CSVDLGGLGEAFF
TRBJ2-2 TRBV9 . . TGTGCCAGCAGCGTAGATTTGAGCCGGAGAAACACCGGGGAGCTGTTTTTT CASSVDLSRRNTGELFF
TRBJ1-1 TRBV7-2 . . TGTGCCAGCAGCCCAGGGGCTCCGAACACTGAAGCTTTCTTT CASSPGAPNTEAFF
TRBJ1-6 TRBV21-1 few . TGTGCCAGCAGCAATCCCCTCAGGGGCATGGATTCACCCCTCCACTTT CASSNPLRGMDSPLHF
TRBJ2-3 TRBV7-2 . TRBD2 TGTGCCAGCAGCTCTCAGGGAGGGGGCACAGATACGCAGTATTTT CASSSQGGGTDTQYF
TRBJ1-4 TRBV2 . TRBD1 TGTGCCAGCAGGGGACAGGGATCAACTAATGAAAAACTGTTTTTT CASRGQGSTNEKLFF
TRBJ2-1 TRBV12-5 . TRBD1 TGTGCTAGTGGTGGTCCCGGGACAGGGGACAATGAGCAGTTCTTC CASGGPGTGDNEQFF
TRBJ2-4 TRBV28 . . TGTGCCAGCAGTTTATGGACCGCGGGAGCCAAAAACATTCAGTACTTC CASSLWTAGAKNIQYF
TRBJ2-2 TRBV7-8 . . TGTGCCAGCAGGAAACGGGACACCGGGGAGCTGTTTTTT CASRKRDTGELFF
TRBJ2-1 TRBV19 . TRBD1 TGTGCCAGTAGTACCTTAGACAGGGCCCATGAGCAGTTCTTC CASSTLDRAHEQFF
TRBJ2-3 TRBV5-8 . . TGTGCCAGCAGCTTGGGTCAGGGCAGCTTGAGCACAGATACGCAGTATTTT CASSLGQGSLSTDTQYF
TRBJ1-1 TRBV6-5 . . TGTGCCAGCAGTTACTCTAGCAGGGCAAGGATCACTGAAGCTTTCTTT CASSYSSRARITEAFF
TRBJ2-3 TRBV7-6 once TRBD1 TGTGCCAGCAGCCCAGGGGGCGCGGGAGATACGCAGTATTTT CASSPGGAGDTQYF
TRBJ1-3 TRBV29-1 once . TGCAGCACTACAGGCACGGCGGGAAACACCATATATTTT CSTTGTAGNTIYF
TRBJ1-3 TRBV5-6 . . TGTGCCAGCAGTTGGTTCGGACAGACCTCTGGAAACACCATATATTTT CASSWFGQTSGNTIYF
TRBJ2-1 TRBV9 . TRBD2 TGTGCCAGCAGCGTAGTTCTAGCGGGGGGATACAATGAGCAGTTCTTC CASSVVLAGGYNEQFF
TRBJ2-1 TRBV18 once TRBD2 TGTGCCAGCTCACCCGGACTAGCGGGGATTTACAATGAGCAGTTCTTC CASSPGLAGIYNEQFF
TRBJ2-7 TRBV28 . . TGTGCCAGCAGGACCGGGAACCGCTACGAGCAGTACTTC CASRTGNRYEQYF